This T cell receptor (beta chain) derives from a study of blood T cell repertoires in COVID-19. Study as a whole: COVID-19 samples collected from the United States, Italy and Spain covered acute and convalescent phases.

Authors' processing steps: Reference gene primer amplification gave nucleated cell count estimates. Sequencing was performed with immunoSEQ multiplex PCR; in TCRdb, only in-frame clones are kept and a portion is missing. That table is the source of V, J and clone size, and D and trimming were worked out from the DNA. The sample holds 300,000 to 500,000 clones; approximately 88% are singletons and the top ten take approximately 0.96%. Germline trimming cut 4 bases from V and 1 base from J; bases unmatched to any gene: 6. Germline V gene lookup returns CDR1 SEHNR and CDR2 FQNEAQ (reference sequence). This CDR3 region has 15 residues. Each participant's cohort was designated according to participant-reported clinical history. This clone was observed a handful of times.

Sequencing was performed on PBMCs or T cells enriched from blood (not recorded which). The chain combines TRBV7-9 with TRBJ1-2, with 7 bases fitting TRBD1. This receptor was taken from a woman aged 25-40 years with acute COVID-19. In DNA, the CDR3 is TGTGCCAGCAGCTCCGGGACAGTCCTTAACTATGGCTACACCTTC. It is translated as CASSSGTVLNYGYTF.